These 30 T cell receptor beta chains originate from one sample sequenced in a study of cytomegalovirus exposure and HLA in healthy donors. TCRdb keeps only in-frame clones here, not all; method: immunoSEQ multiplex PCR. The repertoire holds a few hundred thousand clones, roughly 89% seen once, with around 0.34% in the top ten. The specimen sequenced was PBMCs. The receptors derive from a woman under 30 in good health and CMV-seronegative.

The V gene is TRBV5-1, the J gene TRBJ2-1, with 12 bases matching TRBD2. The CDR3 contains 15 residues. Looked up from germline, CDR1 is SGHRS and CDR2 is YFSETQ. J gave up 15 bases and V 5 bases, and 15 bases lay outside the gene matches. The CDR3 DNA sequence: TGCGCCAGCAGAGGACCACTAGCGGGGGGCCTCTACTCGTTCTTC. Translating gives CASRGPLAGGLYSFF. The full variable domain, in which reference TRBV5-1 and TRBJ2-1 provide the parts outside the CDR3, is KAGVTQTPRYLIKTRGQQVTLSCSPISGHRSVSWYQQTPGQGLQFLFEYFSETQRNKGNFPGRFSGRQFSNSRSEMNVSTLELGDSALYLCASRGPLAGGLYSFFGPGTRLTVL.

The V gene is TRBV6-1, the J gene TRBJ1-5; 8 bases fit TRBD1. Trimming cost V 5 bases and J 5 bases; bases outside gene matches: 2. The CDR3 loop spans 13 amino acids. Per the germline V gene, CDR1 is MNHNS and CDR2 is SASEGT. Written as DNA, the CDR3 is TGTGCCAGCAGTATACAGGGGGATCAGCCCCAGCATTTT. This translates into CASSIQGDQPQHF.

The chain links TRBV11-2 to TRBJ2-1; TRBD2 aligns across 7 bases. The CDR3 consists of 17 residues. V trimming: 5 bases; J trimming: 3 bases; junction bases outside the gene matches: 13. Germline lookup yields CDR1 SGHAT and CDR2 FQNNGV. The CDR3 here is CASSPTPTSANYNEQFF. In DNA form, the CDR3 reads TGTGCCAGCAGCCCAACTCCTACTAGCGCAAACTACAATGAGCAGTTCTTC.

The V call is TRBV2, the J call TRBJ1-1, with no clear D. The CDR3 length is 13 residues. Germline V gene lookup returns CDR1 SNHLY and CDR2 FYNNEI. V shed 4 bases and J shed 1 base, with 7 bases lying between them. CDR3: CASSAEGNTEAFF. CDR3 bases: TGTGCCAGCAGTGCAGAGGGGAACACTGAAGCTTTCTTT.

This clone was detected once. The V call is TRBV27, the J call TRBJ2-3; 9 nucleotides align to TRBD2. Germline V gives CDR1 MNHEY, CDR2 SMNVEV (reference sequence). J gave up 2 bases and V 3 bases, and 9 bases lay outside the gene matches. The CDR3 spans 17 residues. The CDR3 bases are TGTGCCAGCAGTTTCCAGCGGGGGGCCTCCTTCACAGATACGCAGTATTTT. Translated: CASSFQRGASFTDTQYF.

J is TRBJ2-7 and V is TRBV5-6; D unclear. Germline CDR1 is SGHDT and CDR2 is YYEEEE. There are 12 residues in the CDR3. The V and J ends lost 0 bases and 4 bases respectively, with 5 bases between them. CDR3 nucleotide sequence: TGTGCCAGCAGCTTGGATATTTACGAGCAGTACTTC. Protein sequence: CASSLDIYEQYF.

The CDR3 DNA sequence: TGTGCCAGCAGCTTAACCGGGACAGGGTACTACGAGCAGTACTTC. It is translated as CASSLTGTGYYEQYF. The V and J genes are TRBV7-3 and TRBJ2-7; 9 nucleotides align to TRBD1. Germline trimming cut 0 bases from V and 3 bases from J; bases unmatched to any gene: 3. The CDR3 has 15 amino acids. Germline lookup yields CDR1 SGHTA and CDR2 FQGTGA.

The chain links TRBV7-9 to TRBJ1-2; possible D gene TRBD1, 5 bases. The germline V gene has CDR1 SEHNR and CDR2 FQNEAQ (reference sequence). The length of the CDR3 is 13 residues. The V gene lost 2 bases and the J gene lost 8 bases, with 12 bases spanning the gap. The CDR3 DNA sequence: TGTGCCAGCAGCTTACAGGGTGACAGAGGCTACACCTTC. As protein: CASSLQGDRGYTF.

DNA for the CDR3: TGTGCCAGCAGCTTAATCGGGAACACTGAAGCTTTCTTT. It encodes CASSLIGNTEAFF. V usage is TRBV11-2 and J usage is TRBJ1-1; no firm D call. Deletions cut 2 bases from V and 1 base from J, with 5 bases between. Germline V gene lookup returns CDR1 SGHAT and CDR2 FQNNGV. The CDR3 contains 13 residues.

The chain has TRBV9 and TRBJ2-5; perhaps TRBD1 as D (5 bases). The CDR3 loop spans 15 amino acids. Germline CDR1 is SGDLS and CDR2 is YYNGEE. V was cut by 4 bases and J by 2 bases, with 15 bases left in between. This chain's CDR3 is CASSTGQSIQETQYF. The CDR3 bases are TGTGCCAGCAGCACCGGACAATCTATACAAGAGACCCAGTACTTC.

This rearrangement joins TRBV29-1 to TRBJ2-1; TRBD2 agrees at 12 bases. Germline loops: CDR1 SQVTM, CDR2 ANQGSEA. V lost 6 bases, J lost 10 bases, and 10 bases stayed unmatched. The CDR3 extends over 14 amino acids. CDR3 sequence: CSVKTSGGAGEQFF. CDR3 nucleotide sequence: TGCAGCGTAAAGACTAGCGGGGGCGCGGGGGAGCAGTTCTTC.

CDR3 loop: CASSQDLRNLNTEAFF. In nucleotides, the CDR3 is TGCGCCAGCAGCCAAGACTTGAGAAATCTGAACACTGAAGCTTTCTTT. V gene TRBV4-3 combines with J gene TRBJ1-1; D ambiguous. The CDR3 is 16 residues long. In germline, CDR1 is LGHNA, CDR2 YSLEER. The V and J ends lost 0 bases and 0 bases respectively, with 11 bases between them.

V is TRBV13 and J is TRBJ1-1; 9 bases are a match to TRBD1. This CDR3 region has 15 residues. V dropped 5 bases and J dropped 1; count of bases not matched to a gene: 5. Germline V gives CDR1 PRHDT, CDR2 FYEKMQ (reference sequence). This CDR3 reads CASSTGQGRNTEAFF. In nucleotides, the CDR3 is TGTGCCAGCAGCACGGGACAGGGAAGGAACACTGAAGCTTTCTTT.

V and J are TRBV4-2 and TRBJ1-3; 9 bases match TRBD1. The germline V gene encodes CDR1 LGHNA and CDR2 YNFKEQ. With 4 bases clipped from V and 2 bases from J, the junction kept 3 bases outside the gene matches. This CDR3 region has 15 residues. The CDR3 DNA sequence: TGTGCCAGCAGCCGAGACAGGGGGGCTGGAAACACCATATATTTT. It yields the protein CASSRDRGAGNTIYF.

J is TRBJ2-7 and V is TRBV21-1; TRBD1 is taken as the D call from the table, unchecked against the DNA. TRBV21-1 is an annotated pseudogene. This CDR3 is built from 14 residues. The CDR3 region is CASSKVQGTYEQYF. CDR3 DNA: TGTGCCAGCAGCAAAGTCCAGGGAACCTACGAGCAGTACTTC.

This chain links TRBV27 with TRBJ1-1; perhaps TRBD1 as D (6 bases). Per germline, CDR1 MNHEY and CDR2 SMNVEV (reference sequence). V lost 4 bases, J lost 4 bases, and 13 bases lay in between. This CDR3 is built from 14 residues. This CDR3 is CASSSDSLITEAFF. As DNA, the CDR3 is TGTGCCAGCAGTTCGGACAGTTTGATCACTGAAGCTTTCTTT.

The chain uses TRBV28 and TRBJ2-2; 12 bases are shared with TRBD2. The CDR3 extends over 15 amino acids. Germline-derived CDR1 and CDR2 are MDHEN and SYDVKM. V dropped 8 bases and J dropped 1; count of bases not matched to a gene: 2. For the CDR3, the DNA is TGTGCCAGCGAGACTAGCGGGGGGAACACCGGGGAGCTGTTTTTT. Amino acids: CASETSGGNTGELFF.

V usage is TRBV5-5 and J usage is TRBJ1-6; 12 nucleotides align to TRBD1. Unmatched junction bases numbered 7, after V lost 0 bases and J lost 9 bases. The CDR3 is made up of 17 amino acids. CDR1 SGHKS and CDR2 YYEKEE come from the germline V gene (reference sequence). CDR3 nucleotide sequence: TGTGCCAGCAGCTTGGTTTCGGGACAGGGGGCCTTTTCACCCCTCCACTTT. Translating gives CASSLVSGQGAFSPLHF.

This clone was observed once. The gene calls are TRBV7-9 and TRBJ2-3, with a weak D call TRBD1 (6 bases). With 4 bases removed from V and 0 bases from J, the gap between germline ends came to 14 bases. Germline V gene data show CDR1 as SEHNR and CDR2 as FQNEAQ (reference sequence). CDR3 length equals 16 residues. This CDR3 is CASSSRTESSTDTQYF. The CDR3 DNA is TGTGCCAGCAGCTCGAGGACAGAGTCTAGCACAGATACGCAGTATTTT.

This chain joins TRBV9 and TRBJ2-7; 11 bases fit TRBD1. J gave up 2 bases and V 3 bases, and 1 base lay outside the gene matches. Germline CDR1 SGDLS, CDR2 YYNGEE. The CDR3 has 14 amino acids. The CDR3 DNA reads TGTGCCAGCAGCGGGACAGGGGGCCCCTACGAGCAGTACTTC. Protein product: CASSGTGGPYEQYF. The full variable domain, its missing parts supplied by reference TRBV9 and TRBJ2-7, is DSGVTQTPKHLITATGQRVTLRCSPRSGDLSVYWYQQSLDQGLQFLIQYYNGEERAKGNILERFSAQQFPDLHSELNLSSLELGDSALYFCASSGTGGPYEQYFGPGTRLTVT.

For the CDR3, the DNA is TGCGCCAGCAGCCAATGGTTTGGCGGGGGGCCCGTTAGCACAGATACGCAGTATTTT. This gives the protein CASSQWFGGGPVSTDTQYF. This chain connects TRBV4-1 to TRBJ2-3; 8 bases align to TRBD2. Germline CDR1 MGHRA, CDR2 YSYEKL. The V segment lost 2 bases and the J segment 0 bases; nucleotides outside the gene matches: 13. CDR3 length equals 19 residues.

The rearrangement links TRBV27 to TRBJ2-1, with TRBD2 identical over 7 bases. The CDR3 is made up of 14 amino acids. V shed 7 bases, J shed 7 bases, and the junction held 10 bases outside the gene matches. Germline V gives CDR1 MNHEY, CDR2 SMNVEV (reference sequence). The CDR3 loop reads CASKPGLSLNEQFF. In DNA form, the CDR3 reads TGTGCCAGCAAACCGGGACTAAGTTTGAATGAGCAGTTCTTC.

The chain carries TRBV27 and TRBJ2-3; D not certain. Germline CDR1 is MNHEY and CDR2 is SMNVEV (reference sequence). V was pared by 0 bases and J by 5 bases, with 18 bases between. CDR3 length equals 17 residues. CDR3 nucleotide sequence: TGTGCCAGCAGTTTATCAAGGATGCCACCCTCAGGAGATACGCAGTATTTT. Its protein product is CASSLSRMPPSGDTQYF.

This chain joins TRBV7-9 and TRBJ2-1; D unclear. CDR3 length: 16 residues. Germline CDR1 is SEHNR and CDR2 is FQNEAQ (reference sequence). Deletions cut 2 bases from V and 7 bases from J, with 18 bases between. In DNA, the CDR3 is TGTGCCAGCAGCTTACTCGACTCCTCGGCCCGGAATGAGCAGTTCTTC. Translation: CASSLLDSSARNEQFF.

V usage is TRBV5-1 and J usage is TRBJ2-3; no reliable D call. Germline CDR1 SGHRS, CDR2 YFSETQ. V was pared by 1 base and J by 2 bases, with 11 bases between. The CDR3 contains 15 residues. This CDR3 is CASSLWPQVTDTQYF. As DNA, the CDR3 is TGCGCCAGCAGCTTGTGGCCTCAGGTCACAGATACGCAGTATTTT.

This sequence joins TRBV27 and TRBJ2-7; D may be TRBD1 (6 bases). The CDR3 runs to 14 residues. V was shortened by 3 bases and J by 6 bases, with 15 bases between the two germline ends. Looked up from germline, CDR1 is MNHEY and CDR2 is SMNVEV (reference sequence). CDR3 DNA sequence: TGTGCCAGCAGTTTCGGTCCGGACAGTTCCGAGCAGTACTTC. Translating gives CASSFGPDSSEQYF.

The chain joins TRBV23-1 to TRBJ1-1; perhaps TRBD1 as D (5 bases). TRBV23-1 is an ORF, and what it does is uncertain. V lost 2 bases to trimming and J lost 3 bases, with 19 bases between them. CDR3 size: 17 residues. The CDR3 is CASSQTEEGVRYTEAFF. The CDR3 coding sequence is TGCGCCAGCAGTCAAACCGAAGAAGGGGTGCGGTACACTGAAGCTTTCTTT.

The CDR3 spells CASSFSSEGPQHF. CDR3 in DNA: TGTGCCAGCAGTTTTAGCTCCGAGGGGCCCCAGCATTTT. This sequence joins TRBV27 and TRBJ1-5; the D is unclear. CDR1 is MNHEY, CDR2 SMNVEV, per germline (reference sequence). With 3 bases removed from V and 9 bases from J, the gap between germline ends came to 12 bases. The CDR3 runs to 13 residues.

This sequence joins TRBV5-1 and TRBJ2-6; perhaps TRBD1 as D (5 bases). The CDR3 is 15 residues long. From germline, CDR1 is SGHRS and CDR2 YFSETQ. The V end lost 0 bases, the J end lost 4 bases, and 8 bases lay between the germline ends. DNA of the CDR3: TGCGCCAGCAGCTTGGCAGGGTCCGGGGCCAACGTCCTGACTTTC. This encodes CASSLAGSGANVLTF.

V usage is TRBV19 and J usage is TRBJ2-2; 13 bases align to TRBD2. Germline V gene sequence: CDR1 LNHDA, CDR2 SQIVND (reference sequence). This CDR3 comprises 15 residues. J lost 6 bases, V lost 5 bases, and 3 bases had no gene match. The CDR3 spells CASSSLAGGPGELFF. DNA for the CDR3: TGTGCCAGTAGTTCACTAGCGGGGGGGCCCGGGGAGCTGTTTTTT.